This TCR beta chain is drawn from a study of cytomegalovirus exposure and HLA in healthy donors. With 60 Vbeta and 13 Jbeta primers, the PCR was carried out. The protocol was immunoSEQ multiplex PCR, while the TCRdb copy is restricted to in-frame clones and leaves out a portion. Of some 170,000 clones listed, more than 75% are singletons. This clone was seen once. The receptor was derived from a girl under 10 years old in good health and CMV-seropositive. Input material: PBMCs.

In DNA, the CDR3 is TGTGCCAGCAGCTTCTTGGGGACTCCAGATACGCAGTATTTT. Translating gives CASSFLGTPDTQYF. The rearrangement links TRBV11-2 to TRBJ2-3; D may be TRBD2 (6 bases). Germline V gene sequence: CDR1 SGHAT, CDR2 FQNNGV. The CDR3 has 14 residues. Trimming shortened V by 3 bases and J by 4 bases, and 11 bases separated the two germline ends.